The following is a T cell receptor beta chain sequence with its context. This sample was included in a study of CD8 T cells in ankylosing spondylitis. The V gene end was trimmed by 2 bases and the J gene end by 7 bases; junction bases not matched to a gene: 11. This CDR3 spans 16 amino acids. Germline CDR1 SQVTM, CDR2 ANQGSEA. Via MiXCR, TCRdb re-called the 5' RACE reads, giving one row per CDR3 protein. The table includes 250,000 or so distinct CDR3 sequences, about 18% detected once. The chain couples TRBV29-1 to TRBJ2-1; TRBD2 aligns across 10 bases. This sequence originates from a male donor with ankylosing spondylitis or in good health (not recorded which). The specimen sequenced was blood, either unsorted or a sorted T cell fraction (not recorded which). The CDR3 reads CSVEKVKTSGLNEQFF. The DNA of the CDR3 is TGCAGCGTTGAAAAAGTTAAGACTAGCGGGTTGAATGAGCAGTTCTTC.